This T cell receptor beta chain appears in the sequencing data of a study of blood T cells in healthy people across ages (dated by TCRdb to between 2015 and 2016). With respect to the entire study: In model experiments, roughly one uniquely barcoded TCR beta cDNA molecule per two T cells was captured by template switching. Using deep sequencing normalized with unique cDNA molecular identifiers, the study measured how TCR beta repertoire diversity changes with age. Four age groups were formed from the donors: young (average roughly 16 years), middle-aged (around 41), aged (roughly 56) and long-lived (around 82). To avoid experimental bias, donors of different ages were spread randomly across the sequencing lanes. For two donors (one aged 18 to 29 and one aged 80 or older), the study analyzed two additional independent replicas of 1 million unique cDNA reads from the same blood draw. The study at large found these results: Bulk unsorted PBMC profiling prevented conclusive comparison of naive and antigen-experienced compartments. Total diversity estimates from one million sequenced T cells were considered lower bounds and underestimates. The long-lived group showed more naive CD4+ T cells, fewer expanded clones and increased TCR diversity than the aged group, suggesting age selection. Observed TCR beta diversity per million T cells fell roughly linearly with age, and a significant reduction was already apparent by age around 40. A strong correlation was found between observed TCR beta diversity and the percentage of naive T cells measured by flow cytometry. Donor CMV infection status was unknown, potentially confounding age-related changes in expanded clonotypes.

This clonotype occurred a few times. Its antigen specificity is not known. No much larger clone is present one base from it, and per-base qualities are unavailable. The library was prepared using 5' RACE. Sequencing took place on an Illumina HiSeq 2500. A second PCR of roughly 7 to 11 cycles was performed with a sample-barcoded 5' primer and a J-beta primer mix. Each TCR beta cDNA molecule received a unique molecular identifier from a template-switch 5' adaptor carrying 12 random nucleotides. Each sample yielded at least 3 million CDR3-containing paired-end reads. First-strand cDNA synthesis was performed from all RNA using the Mint cDNA synthesis kit, with priming by a TRBC-specific oligonucleotide. After uracil-DNA glycosylase treatment, a first 18-cycle PCR used universal primers M1SS and BC2_uni_R on all cDNA. Regarding the original processing steps: Normalization of each sample was performed by random selection of 1 million high-quality reads, each carrying a distinct molecular identifier. Instead of being binned into consensus sequences, reads that shared molecular identifiers were thrown out. MiTCR, set to a Q25 quality threshold and the strictest error-elimination algorithm, was used for CDR3 identification, clonotype clustering and error correction. A nonparametric unseen species model using Euler transformation provided a lower-bound estimate of total TCR beta diversity. In TCRdb, the public reads were trimmed at Q25 with fastp and aligned with MiXCR, with productive beta chains retained. Here each entry gathers all rows of one CDR3 protein and keeps the most common genes and DNA. The V and J calls shown here were made by TCRdb, not taken from the authors' results. The sample data list 550,000 to 750,000 distinct CDR3 sequences, and around a fifth of these were observed just once. The ten largest clones take up approximately 3.6% of the sample.

Systemically healthy Caucasian individuals from Russia, 35 to 50 in total and aged about 6 to 90 years, were included as donors. Around 10 milliliters of peripheral blood were collected from each donor into EDTA-treated Vacutainer tubes. Ficoll-Paque density-gradient centrifugation was used to isolate PBMCs, with at least 6 million obtained per sample. Total RNA was extracted from PBMCs with Trizol reagent, with at least 6 micrograms obtained per sample. For every donor, flow cytometry on a PBMC aliquot measured the percentage of naive CD45RAhigh/CD27high T cells. The origin of this receptor is a man in his 70s in good health. Material for sequencing was blood.

The DNA is as follows: TGTGCCAGCAGTTTACTGGACCTAAGGGATTCCTACGAGCAGTACTTC. Its coded protein is CASSLLDLRDSYEQYF. The chain uses TRBV28 and TRBJ2-5, with the D gene uncertain. The better agreement between TRBJ2-7 and the DNA end casts doubt on the J call. Its CDR3 holds 16 amino acids, cysteine through phenylalanine. Just the 48-base CDR3 DNA is kept, in frame starting at base 1. The germline V gene encodes CDR1 MDHEN and CDR2 SYDVKM.